Shown below are 5 T cell receptor delta chains from a single sample sequenced in a study of γδ T cells in repeated Plasmodium falciparum infection (dated by TCRdb to about 2021). Vgamma9/Vdelta2+ and Vdelta2-negative gammadelta T cell populations were flow-sorted from peripheral blood mononuclear cells for bulk TCR repertoire analysis. Library construction relied on multiplex PCR. Sequencing was performed on an Illumina MiSeq. TCRdb reprocessed the public data with the CATT caller; entries with the same nucleotide sequence were combined afterwards. This sample lists roughly 90,000 delta-chain clones; 0.75% to 1% were detected once. The ten biggest clones cover approximately 9.6% of the sample. Source material: gamma-delta T cells from blood. These receptor sequences come from a pool of human donors (malaria-infected and uninfected, not separated).

A few counts support this clone. This DNA's translation differs at residue 5 from TCRdb's protein, which comes from a much larger clone; a read error is likely, and the protein shown is translated from the DNA. The gene calls are TRDV2 and TRDJ1, with TRDD3 matching 9 bases. Germline V gives CDR1 GEAIGNYY, CDR2 EKD. This CDR3 comprises 18 residues. The V segment lost 2 bases and the J segment 0 bases; nucleotides outside the gene matches: 12. This chain's CDR3 is CACDILVTGGPYTDKLIF. The CDR3 region has the DNA TGTGCCTGTGACATCCTTGTTACTGGGGGACCTTACACCGATAAACTCATCTTT.

As for this clone: This sequence is one base from a far larger clone and is likely a read error. The same CDR3 arises from other DNA sequences in this sample as well. The chain couples TRDV1 to TRDJ1, with 7 bases identical to TRDD3. Because TCRdb records no J gene, it was assigned here through a match of the DNA to germline. Trimming cost V 2 bases and J 6 bases; bases outside gene matches: 12. CDR1 TSWWSYY and CDR2 QGS come from the germline V gene. This CDR3 region has 16 residues. The CDR3 is CALGEMGGGSLHKLIF. The CDR3 bases are TGTGCTCTTGGGGAAATGGGCGGGGGATCTCTCCATAAACTCATCTTT.

Notes on this clone: A read error likely explains this, since a far larger clone differs by one base. The same CDR3 also results from other DNA sequences found in this sample. The CDR3 is CALGSASLLGKGTDKLIF. The CDR3 DNA is TGTGCTCTTGGGAGTGCCTCTCTACTGGGGAAAGGAACCGATAAACTCATCTTT. The chain couples TRDV1 to TRDJ1; TRDD3 agrees at 7 bases. TCRdb offers no J gene call, so here the DNA was matched to germline to obtain one. Trimming took 5 bases from V and 2 from J; bases not matched to a gene: 17. Per the germline V gene, CDR1 is TSWWSYY and CDR2 is QGS. This CDR3 has 18 residues.

A remark on this clone: This is likely an artifact of a read error, given a far larger clone one base away. The same CDR3 can be traced to other DNA sequences in this sample. The V gene call reads TRDV1; no J gene was called; the D segment call TRDD3 is taken from the table without a DNA check. The CDR3 covers 19 residues. The germline V gene has CDR1 TSWWSYY and CDR2 QGS. CDR3 nucleotide sequence: TGTGCTCTTGGGGAGAGTCCTCGTACTGGGGGATGTAACTCCGATAAACTCATCTTC. Protein sequence: CALGESPRTGGCNSDKLIF.

In this sample, this clone turned up many times. The protein given by TCRdb reflects a much larger clone and differs at residue 14 from this DNA's translation, likely from a read error; the protein shown is the DNA's translation. The chain combines TRAV36/DV7 with TRDJ1, with TRDD3 identical over 10 bases. V gave up 2 bases and J gave up 0 bases; unmatched junction bases: 28. Germline V CDR1 and CDR2: VTNFRS, LTSSGIE (reference sequence). The length of the CDR3 is 23 residues. In DNA form, the CDR3 reads TGTGCTGTGGAAGGGTTTGCGCGACGAAACTACTGGGGGATGCTTAGGTACACCGATAAACTCATCTTT. The encoded protein is CAVEGFARRNYWGMLRYTDKLIF.